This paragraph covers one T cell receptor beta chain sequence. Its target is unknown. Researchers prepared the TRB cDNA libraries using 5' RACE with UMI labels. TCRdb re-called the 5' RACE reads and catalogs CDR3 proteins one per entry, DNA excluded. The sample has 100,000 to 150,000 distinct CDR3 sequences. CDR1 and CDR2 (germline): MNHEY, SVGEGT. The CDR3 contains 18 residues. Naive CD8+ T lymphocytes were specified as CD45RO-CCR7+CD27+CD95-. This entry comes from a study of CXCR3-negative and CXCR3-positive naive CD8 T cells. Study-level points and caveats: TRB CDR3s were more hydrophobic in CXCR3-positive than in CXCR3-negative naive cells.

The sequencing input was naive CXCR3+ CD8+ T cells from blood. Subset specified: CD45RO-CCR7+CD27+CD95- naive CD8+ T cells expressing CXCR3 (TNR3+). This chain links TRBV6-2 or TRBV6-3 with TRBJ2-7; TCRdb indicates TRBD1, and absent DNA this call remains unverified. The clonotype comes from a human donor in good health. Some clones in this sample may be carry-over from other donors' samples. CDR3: CASRSLVLRGDRGREQYF.